The 3 T cell receptor beta chains reported below all come from one sample, sequenced in a study of control samples from healthy donors and cancer patients (dated by TCRdb to 2018 to 2021). Libraries were made using the immunoSEQ multiplex PCR assay. This immuneACCESS table, as held by TCRdb, lists in-frame sequences with V and J called but not all clones. Of the missing ones, under half trace to an unresolved V gene in checked studies; the others have no known cause. In this sample the table shows 15,000 to 20,000 clones, more than 70% of which occur a single time. The ten top clones hold around 10% of the sample. Material for sequencing was PBMCs. The receptors were sampled from a woman in her sixties or seventies with colorectal cancer.

With regard to this clone: Mismatch with germline at one junction end may stem from a read error. This chain uses TRBV11-3 with TRBJ1-1, with D hard to call. CDR3 length: 14 amino acids. Germline CDR1 SGHNT, CDR2 YENEEA. Written as DNA, the CDR3 is TGTGCCAGCACCTTACAAGGGCGGAACACTGAAGCTTTCTTT. Translating it yields CASTLQGRNTEAFF.

In this sample, this clone turned up once. V is TRBV12-5 and J is TRBJ1-2; 7 positions match TRBD1. Germline V gene lookup returns CDR1 LGHNT and CDR2 FRNRAP. The CDR3 consists of 13 residues. V dropped 5 bases and J dropped 6; count of bases not matched to a gene: 6. The CDR3 nucleotides read TGTGCTAGTGGTCACATAGGGGGCGATGGCTACACCTTC. Protein sequence: CASGHIGGDGYTF.

In DNA, the CDR3 is TGTGCCAGCATCCTTGGGGACAATGAGCAGTTCTTC. Residues: CASILGDNEQFF. The chain links TRBV2 to TRBJ2-1; D gene uncertain. The germline V gene encodes CDR1 SNHLY and CDR2 FYNNEI. The V end was cut by 7 bases, the J end by 5 bases, with 9 bases between. The CDR3 spans 12 residues. Filled out from reference TRBV2 and TRBJ2-1, the complete variable domain reads EPEVTQTPSHQVTQMGQEVILRCVPISNHLYFYWYRQILGQKVEFLVSFYNNEISEKSEIFDDQFSVERPDGSNFTLKIRSTKLEDSAMYFCASILGDNEQFFGPGTRLTVL.